These T cell receptor beta chains were read from a single sample in a study of cytomegalovirus exposure and HLA in healthy donors. Repertoires were generated with immunoSEQ multiplex PCR, while TCRdb's copy carries only in-frame clones and drops some. In all, the sample yields about 150,000 clones. The source material was PBMCs. Receptor source: a woman between 50 and 59 years old in good health and CMV-seronegative. Each CDR3 is given with its conserved first and last residue. The D gene is left open where the match is weak.

NA,TRBV21-1,TRBJ1-6,TGTGCCAGCAGCGCCTCTAATTCGGGGATTGGAATGGATTCACCCCTCCACTTT,CASSASNSGIGMDSPLHF
TRBD2,TRBV2,TRBJ2-3,TGTGCCAGCATAGCGGGGAGCGGGAGGCCCCTAGGGACAGATACGCAGTATTTT,CASIAGSGRPLGTDTQYF
NA,TRBV25-1,TRBJ1-2,TGTGCCAGCAGTGAATTTAAAGGCAAGCGAGGCTACACCTTC,CASSEFKGKRGYTF
NA,TRBV4-3,TRBJ1-2,TGCGCCAGCAGCCAAGAAGCGGCAGCGGTCGGCTACACCTTC,CASSQEAAAVGYTF
TRBD2,TRBV4-2,TRBJ2-7,TGTGCCAGCAGCCCTAGCGGGGGCCTCTCCTACGAGCAGTACTTC,CASSPSGGLSYEQYF
NA,TRBV2,TRBJ1-1,TGTGCCATCCTAACGGGGAACACTGAAGCTTTCTTT,CAILTGNTEAFF
TRBD2,TRBV5-1,TRBJ2-5,TGCGCCAGCAGCCGGGGCGGGGGAAACCAAGAGACCCAGTACTTC,CASSRGGGNQETQYF
TRBD2,TRBV11-2,TRBJ2-3,TGTGCCAGCAGCTTGATTTTAGCGGGAGGGCCCTTGACAGATACGCAGTATTTT,CASSLILAGGPLTDTQYF
NA,TRBV7-8,TRBJ2-1,TGTGCCAGCAGCGCCGGAGTTCCTACCCTTTCCTACAATGAGCAGTTCTTC,CASSAGVPTLSYNEQFF
NA,TRBV19,TRBJ1-2,TGTGCCAGTAGCCGACAGTCCATGGATGGCTACACCTTC,CASSRQSMDGYTF
TRBD2,TRBV7-2,TRBJ2-7,TGTGCCAGCAGCTACCTAGCGGGAGGTTCCTACGAGCAGTACTTC,CASSYLAGGSYEQYF
NA,TRBV29-1,TRBJ2-1,TGCAGCGTTGGCCAATACAGCTTCAATGAGCAGTTCTTC,CSVGQYSFNEQFF
TRBD1,TRBV28,TRBJ2-3,TGTGCCAGCGGGACAGTCAGCACAGATACGCAGTATTTT,CASGTVSTDTQYF
NA,TRBV30,TRBJ2-7,TGTGCCTGGAGTGTAACAGGGTTGAGGGAGCAGTACTTC,CAWSVTGLREQYF
NA,TRBV27,TRBJ2-3,TGTGCCAGCAGCATATACGGGGGCCAGGGGGCAGATACGCAGTATTTT,CASSIYGGQGADTQYF
NA,TRBV7-9,TRBJ1-5,TGTGCCAGCAGCCCATTCCCCGGGGGTCGGGGACAGCCCCAGCATTTT,CASSPFPGGRGQPQHF
TRBD1,TRBV5-5,TRBJ1-1,TGTGCCAGCAGCTTCCAAAACAGGGGAGGCACTGAAGCTTTCTTT,CASSFQNRGGTEAFF
NA,TRBV28,TRBJ2-7,TGTGCCAGCAGCAGGACACCTTACGAGCAGTACTTC,CASSRTPYEQYF
TRBD2,TRBV5-1,TRBJ2-1,TGCGCCAGCAGCATGTCTAGCGGGAACAATGAGCAGTTCTTC,CASSMSSGNNEQFF
TRBD2,TRBV5-1,TRBJ2-3,TGCGCCAGCAGCTTAGTAGCGGGGCTCGGGGATACGCAGTATTTT,CASSLVAGLGDTQYF